This T cell receptor beta chain appears in the sequencing data of a study of blood T cell repertoires in COVID-19. Those enrolled, adults aged roughly 18 to 95 years, came from about two dozen US areas. Per the original methods: Amplification from reference gene primers served as the basis for estimated nucleated cell counts. TCRdb keeps only in-frame clones here, not all; method: immunoSEQ multiplex PCR. V and J calls and clone size are as listed in that table; D and trimming were resolved from the DNA. The sample contains around 200,000 clones, over 80% of which appear only once. Trimming removed 4 bases at V and 1 base at J, with 13 bases between. Per the germline V gene, CDR1 is PRHDT and CDR2 is FYEKMQ (reference sequence). The length of the CDR3 is 16 residues.

Source material: PBMCs or T cells enriched from blood (not recorded which). The V gene is TRBV13, the J gene TRBJ2-2; perhaps TRBD2 as D (6 bases). The receptor comes from a young man who had recovered from COVID-19. The CDR3 spells CASSYPAGKNTGELFF. CDR3 bases: TGTGCCAGCAGCTACCCCGCGGGGAAGAACACCGGGGAGCTGTTTTTT.